The rows below give T cell receptor beta chains drawn from one sample of a study of blood T cells in healthy people across ages. TCRdb independently ran MiXCR on the 5' RACE reads; one entry per CDR3 protein. Here the sample spans over 950,000 distinct CDR3 sequences, roughly 47% being singletons. The sample taken for sequencing was blood. These receptors all come from a woman between 55 and 75 years old in good health. Both conserved end residues are part of each CDR3. Fields, in order: J gene, clone size, V gene, D gene, CDR3 protein, CDR3 DNA. A D gene is named only where the DNA matches it firmly. Clone size is shown for a subset of rows, as once, few, many or a class of expanded clone.

TRBJ2-7,-,TRBV12-3/TRBV12-4,TRBD1,CASSLGDREANEQYF,TGTGCCAGCAGTTTAGGGGACAGGGAGGCGAACGAGCAGTACTTC
TRBJ2-1,few,TRBV28,-,CASSFTRAHNEQFF,TGTGCCAGCAGTTTCACTAGGGCCCACAATGAGCAGTTCTTC
TRBJ2-7,-,TRBV7-9,TRBD2,CASSLGSGGITYEQYF,TGTGCCAGCAGCTTAGGTTCGGGAGGGATAACCTACGAGCAGTACTTC
TRBJ2-6,few,TRBV7-9,-,CASSFRDGANVLTF,TGTGCCAGCAGCTTCAGGGATGGGGCCAACGTCCTGACTTTC
TRBJ2-4,-,TRBV2,TRBD2,CASRVAGGYNEQYF,TGTGCCAGCAGGGTAGCGGGAGGGTACAATGAGCAGTACTTC
TRBJ2-2,-,TRBV12-3/TRBV12-4,TRBD1,CASRGGLNTGELFF,TGTGCCAGCAGAGGGGGCTTGAACACCGGGGAGCTGTTTTTT
TRBJ2-1,-,TRBV28,TRBD2,CASSPHGTSGSNEQFF,TGTGCCAGCAGTCCCCACGGGACTAGCGGGAGTAATGAGCAGTTCTTC
TRBJ2-3,-,TRBV5-4,TRBD2,CASSSGGKTDTQYF,TGTGCCAGCAGCTCGGGGGGTAAAACAGATACGCAGTATTTT
TRBJ2-4,-,TRBV29-1,TRBD1,CSVVDREKNIQYF,TGCAGCGTCGTTGACAGGGAGAAAAACATTCAGTACTTC
TRBJ2-1,-,TRBV5-1,-,CASSFNSAGNEQFF,TGCGCCAGCAGCTTTAATAGCGCAGGCAATGAGCAGTTCTTC
TRBJ2-7,-,TRBV27,-,CASSFAGGHYVQYF,TGTGCCAGCAGTTTCGCAGGGGGGCACTACGTGCAGTACTTC
TRBJ2-5,-,TRBV6-5,TRBD2,CASRLAGGVETQYF,TGTGCCAGCAGGCTAGCGGGAGGGGTGGAGACCCAGTACTTC
TRBJ2-4,-,TRBV28,TRBD2,CASVRGSGRDIQYF,TGTGCCAGCGTCAGGGGTAGCGGGAGGGACATTCAGTACTTC
TRBJ2-3,-,TRBV7-9,-,CASNVQGDTQYF,TGTGCCAGCAACGTCCAGGGAGATACGCAGTATTTT
TRBJ2-5,few,TRBV6-1,TRBD2,CASSVGLAGGETQYF,TGTGCCAGCAGTGTGGGACTAGCGGGAGGAGAGACCCAGTACTTC
TRBJ1-1,-,TRBV4-1,-,CASSQGRGNTEAFF,TGCGCCAGCAGCCAAGGCAGGGGGAACACTGAAGCTTTCTTT
TRBJ2-1,-,TRBV28,-,CASSSRQEQFF,TGTGCCAGCAGTTCTAGACAAGAGCAGTTCTTC
TRBJ2-7,-,TRBV20-1,TRBD2,CSAQTSLSYNEQYF,TGCAGTGCCCAGACTAGCCTCTCCTACAATGAGCAGTACTTC
TRBJ2-4,-,TRBV6-5,TRBD2,CASSYNSRGSGVQYF,TGTGCCAGCAGTTACAACTCGCGCGGGAGTGGGGTTCAGTACTTC
TRBJ2-7,once,TRBV7-8,TRBD1,CASSGQTGGASNEQYF,TGTGCCAGCAGCGGTCAGACAGGGGGGGCCTCCAACGAGCAGTACTTC
TRBJ1-1,-,TRBV29-1,-,CSVEPGIRAFF,TGCAGCGTTGAACCCGGGATACGGGCTTTCTTT
TRBJ2-7,-,TRBV27,-,CASSLAPGHLYEQYF,TGTGCCAGCAGTTTAGCTCCGGGACACTTATACGAGCAGTACTTC
TRBJ2-2,once,TRBV6-5,TRBD1,CASSYTNRGKREQFF,TGTGCCAGCAGTTACACGAACAGGGGAAAGAGGGAGCAGTTTTTT
TRBJ2-3,-,TRBV5-1,TRBD1,CASSLSPPGQGTDTQYF,TGCGCCAGCAGCTTGTCCCCTCCGGGACAGGGAACAGATACGCAGTATTTT
TRBJ2-1,-,TRBV5-1,TRBD2,CASSLAATPSGYDITYNEQFF,TGCGCCAGCAGCTTGGCCGCAACGCCTAGCGGGTACGACATAACCTACAATGAGCAGTTCTTC
TRBJ2-3,few,TRBV4-2,-,CASSQDGLGLNTDTQYF,TGTGCCAGCAGCCAAGATGGGTTGGGACTGAACACAGATACGCAGTATTTT
TRBJ2-2,-,TRBV7-9,-,CASSLATLDSYTGELFF,TGTGCCAGCAGCTTAGCAACCTTGGACAGTTACACCGGGGAGCTGTTTTTT